This TCR beta chain came from a study of T cell responses to AZD1222 COVID-19 vaccine. Study conclusions and caveats: Elevations in Spike-specific TCR breadth and depth followed administration of two AZD1222 doses. Regions left unmutated in variants are reportedly the target of nearly half of spike-specific TCRs. It should be noted that donors were predominantly white British and more often female, and clonal diversity was possibly underestimated. Sampling that yielded the repertoires occurred only after the peak T cell response.

To note about this clone: As yet, its antigen is unknown.

The table came from immunoSEQ multiplex PCR; TCRdb's copy has only in-frame clones and leaves some out. This table has about 140,000 clones, more than 85% appearing once. With 1 base removed from V and 0 bases from J, the gap between germline ends came to 7 bases. Germline V gene sequence: CDR1 SEHNR, CDR2 FQNEAQ (reference sequence). The CDR3 is 15 residues long. The starting material was peripheral blood, obtained on day 0 of MenACWY control vaccination. The V gene is TRBV7-9, the J gene TRBJ1-3; D remains ambiguous. The sequence was obtained from an adult in good health. CDR3 sequence: CASSLESFSGNTIYF. The CDR3 coding sequence is TGTGCCAGCAGCTTAGAGTCATTCTCTGGAAACACCATATATTTT.